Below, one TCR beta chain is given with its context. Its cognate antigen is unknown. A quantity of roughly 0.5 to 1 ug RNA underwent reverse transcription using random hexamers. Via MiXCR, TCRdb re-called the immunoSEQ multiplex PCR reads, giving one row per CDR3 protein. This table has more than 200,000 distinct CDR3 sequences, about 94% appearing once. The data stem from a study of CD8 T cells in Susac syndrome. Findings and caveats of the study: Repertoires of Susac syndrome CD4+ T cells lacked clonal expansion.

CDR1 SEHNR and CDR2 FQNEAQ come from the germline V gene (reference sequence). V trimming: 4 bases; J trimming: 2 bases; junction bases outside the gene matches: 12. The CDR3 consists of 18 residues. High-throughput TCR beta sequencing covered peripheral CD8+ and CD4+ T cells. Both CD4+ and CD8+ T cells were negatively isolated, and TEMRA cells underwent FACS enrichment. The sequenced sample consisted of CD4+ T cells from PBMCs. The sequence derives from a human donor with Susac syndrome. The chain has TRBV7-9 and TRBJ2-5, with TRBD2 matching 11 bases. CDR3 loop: CASSSETLLAGVQETQYF. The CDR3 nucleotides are TGTGCCAGCAGCTCCGAAACCCTACTAGCGGGGGTACAAGAGACCCAGTACTTC.